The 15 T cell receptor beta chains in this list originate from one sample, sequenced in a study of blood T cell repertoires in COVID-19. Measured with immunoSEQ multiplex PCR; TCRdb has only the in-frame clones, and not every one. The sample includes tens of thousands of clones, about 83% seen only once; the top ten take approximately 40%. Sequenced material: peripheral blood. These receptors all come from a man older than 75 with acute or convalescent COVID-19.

The CDR3 bases are TGTGCCAGCAGTTCTCCGTCGACAGCCCCGAACACTGAAGCTTTCTTT. This encodes CASSSPSTAPNTEAFF. J is TRBJ1-1 and V is TRBV6-5; possible D gene TRBD1, 5 bases. Trimming cost V 4 bases and J 1 base, with 16 bases left between them. This CDR3 is 16 amino acids long. Germline loops: CDR1 MNHEY, CDR2 SVGAGI.

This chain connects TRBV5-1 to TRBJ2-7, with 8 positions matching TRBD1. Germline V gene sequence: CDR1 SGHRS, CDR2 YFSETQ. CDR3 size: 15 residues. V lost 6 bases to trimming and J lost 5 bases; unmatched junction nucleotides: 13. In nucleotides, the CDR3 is TGCGCCAGCATCCGGACCCCAGGGGGCTCGAACGAGCAGTACTTC. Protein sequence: CASIRTPGGSNEQYF.

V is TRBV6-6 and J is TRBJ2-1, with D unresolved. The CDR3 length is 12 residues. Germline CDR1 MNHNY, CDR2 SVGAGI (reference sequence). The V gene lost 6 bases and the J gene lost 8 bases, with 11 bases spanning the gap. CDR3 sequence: CASSRQDDEQFF. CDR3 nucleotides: TGTGCCAGCAGCCGCCAGGATGATGAGCAGTTCTTC.

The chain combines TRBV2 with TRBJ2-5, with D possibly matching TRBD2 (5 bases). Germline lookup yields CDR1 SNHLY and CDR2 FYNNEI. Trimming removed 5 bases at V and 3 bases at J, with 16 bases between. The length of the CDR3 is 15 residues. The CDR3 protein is CASSSESGSKETQYF. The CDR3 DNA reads TGTGCCAGCAGTTCCGAATCGGGGTCGAAAGAGACCCAGTACTTC.

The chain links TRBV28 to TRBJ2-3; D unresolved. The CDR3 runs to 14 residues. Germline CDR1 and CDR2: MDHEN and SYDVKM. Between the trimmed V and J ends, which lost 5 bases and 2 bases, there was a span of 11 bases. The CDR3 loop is CASSRQTTTDTQYF. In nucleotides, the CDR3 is TGTGCCAGCAGTCGACAAACAACCACAGATACGCAGTATTTT.

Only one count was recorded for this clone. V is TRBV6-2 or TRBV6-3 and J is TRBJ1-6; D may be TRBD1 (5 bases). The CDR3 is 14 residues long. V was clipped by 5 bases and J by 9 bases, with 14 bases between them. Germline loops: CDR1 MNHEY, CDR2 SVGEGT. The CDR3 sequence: CASSPRTTSSPLHF. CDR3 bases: TGTGCCAGCAGTCCCCGGACAACCTCTTCACCCCTCCACTTT.

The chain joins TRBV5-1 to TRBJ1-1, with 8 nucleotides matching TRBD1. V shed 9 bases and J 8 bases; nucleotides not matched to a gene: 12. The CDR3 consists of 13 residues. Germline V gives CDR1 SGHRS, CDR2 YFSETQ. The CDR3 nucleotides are TGCGCCACCAAAAACGACAGGGGAGGAGAAGCTTTCTTT. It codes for CATKNDRGGEAFF.

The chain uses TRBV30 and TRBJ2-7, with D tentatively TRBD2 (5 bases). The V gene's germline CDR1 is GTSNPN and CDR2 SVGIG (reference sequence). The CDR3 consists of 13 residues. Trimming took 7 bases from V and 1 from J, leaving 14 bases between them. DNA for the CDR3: TGTGCCTCACTAGAGGGTGGGTCCTACGAGCAGTACTTC. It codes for CASLEGGSYEQYF. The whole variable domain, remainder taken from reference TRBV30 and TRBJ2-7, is SQTIHQWPATLVQPVGSPLSLECTVEGTSNPNLYWYRQAAGRGLQLLFYSVGIGQISSEVPQNLSASRPQDRQFILSSKKLLLSDSGFYLCASLEGGSYEQYFGPGTRLTVT.

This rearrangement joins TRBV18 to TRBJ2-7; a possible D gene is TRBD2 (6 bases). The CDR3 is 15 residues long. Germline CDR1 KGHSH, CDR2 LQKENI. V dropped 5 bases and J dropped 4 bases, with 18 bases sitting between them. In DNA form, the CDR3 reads TGTGCCAGCTCAGACACGGGCGGGGCCCGTTACGAGCAGTACTTC. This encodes CASSDTGGARYEQYF.

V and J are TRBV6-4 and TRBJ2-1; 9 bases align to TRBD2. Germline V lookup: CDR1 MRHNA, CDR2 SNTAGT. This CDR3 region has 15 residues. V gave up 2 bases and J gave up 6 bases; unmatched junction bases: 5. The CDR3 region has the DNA TGTGCCAGCAGTGACCGGCGGGAGGGGAGCAATGAGCAGTTCTTC. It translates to CASSDRREGSNEQFF.

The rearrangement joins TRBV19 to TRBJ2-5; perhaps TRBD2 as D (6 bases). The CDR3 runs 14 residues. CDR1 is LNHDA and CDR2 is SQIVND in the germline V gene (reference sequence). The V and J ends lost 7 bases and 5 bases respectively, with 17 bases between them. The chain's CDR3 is CASNRDLSAETQYF. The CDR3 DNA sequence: TGTGCCAGTAATAGGGACTTATCGGCGGAGACCCAGTACTTC.

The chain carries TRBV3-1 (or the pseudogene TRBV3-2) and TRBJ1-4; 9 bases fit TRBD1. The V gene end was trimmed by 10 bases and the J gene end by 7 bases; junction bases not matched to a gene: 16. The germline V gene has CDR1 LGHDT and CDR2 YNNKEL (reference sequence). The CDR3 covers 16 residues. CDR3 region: CATTPTGGMEGEKLFF. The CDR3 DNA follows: TGTGCCACCACTCCCACAGGGGGCATGGAAGGTGAAAAACTGTTTTTT.

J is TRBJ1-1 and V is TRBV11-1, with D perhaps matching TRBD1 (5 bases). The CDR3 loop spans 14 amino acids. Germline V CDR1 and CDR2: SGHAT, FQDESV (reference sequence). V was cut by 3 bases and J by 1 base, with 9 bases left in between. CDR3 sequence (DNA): TGTGCCAGCAGCTTGGGGGGACCGAACACTGAAGCTTTCTTT. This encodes CASSLGGPNTEAFF.

CDR3 DNA: TGTGCCAGCAACCTTTATGGCCCCGGACAGGGGCGAAATCAGCCCCAGCATTTT. Its protein is CASNLYGPGQGRNQPQHF. The chain combines TRBV28 with TRBJ1-5; 9 bases align to TRBD1. The CDR3 is made up of 18 amino acids. Germline CDR1 MDHEN, CDR2 SYDVKM. V shed 7 bases, J shed 4 bases, and the junction held 17 bases outside the gene matches.

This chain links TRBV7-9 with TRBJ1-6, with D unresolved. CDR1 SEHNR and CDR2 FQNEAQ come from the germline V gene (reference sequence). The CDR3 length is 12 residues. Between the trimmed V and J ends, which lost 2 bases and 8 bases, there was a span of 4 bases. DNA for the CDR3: TGTGCCAGCAGCTTAATCTATTCACCCCTCCACTTT. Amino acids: CASSLIYSPLHF.